The clone carrying this T cell receptor beta chain was picked up many times. Its antigen is still unknown. These data belong to a study of T cell repertoires in cytomegalovirus infection. Across the whole study: Matching HLA type, along with CMV infection, was indicated by public TCR beta signatures. Broader study findings: The ex vivo response was dominated by HLA-C-restricted CMV-specific TCR beta clonotypes. People with CMV and the relevant HLA were identified by cumulative public TCR beta family frequency.

TCRdb ran MiXCR on the reads and lists one entry per CDR3 protein. The sample gives about 240,000 distinct CDR3 sequences, about 12% of which show up once; approximately 1.8% is in the top ten. The CDR3 is made up of 16 amino acids. Germline CDR1 is LGHNA and CDR2 is YSLEER. V lost 3 bases to trimming and J lost 0 bases, with 12 bases between them. This TCR derives from a human donor in good health (CMV status not recorded). Some clones in this sample may be carry-over from other donors' samples. The chain joins TRBV4-3 to TRBJ2-4; no firm D call. Sequenced sample: PBMCs. DNA of the CDR3: TGCGCCAGCAGCCAGCTGCCGGCGGTAGCCAAAAACATTCAGTACTTC. It is translated as CASSQLPAVAKNIQYF.